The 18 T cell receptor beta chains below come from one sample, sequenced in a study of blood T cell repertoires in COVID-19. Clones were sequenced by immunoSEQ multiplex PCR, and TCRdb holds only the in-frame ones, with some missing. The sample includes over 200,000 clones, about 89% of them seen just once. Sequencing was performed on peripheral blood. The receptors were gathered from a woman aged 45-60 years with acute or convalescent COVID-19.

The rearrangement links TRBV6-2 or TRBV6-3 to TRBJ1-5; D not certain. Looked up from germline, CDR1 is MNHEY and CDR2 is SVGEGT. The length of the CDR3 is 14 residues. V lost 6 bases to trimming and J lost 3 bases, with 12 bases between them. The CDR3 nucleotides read TGTGCCAGCAGCCCCTTTGGGCTCAATCAGCCCCAGCATTTT. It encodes CASSPFGLNQPQHF.

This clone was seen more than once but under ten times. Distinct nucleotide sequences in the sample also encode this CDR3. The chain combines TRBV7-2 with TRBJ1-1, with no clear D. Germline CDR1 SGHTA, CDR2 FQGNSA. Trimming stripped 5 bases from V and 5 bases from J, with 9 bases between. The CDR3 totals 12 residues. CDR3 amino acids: CASSLRETEAFF. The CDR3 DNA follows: TGTGCCAGCAGCCTTCGAGAAACTGAAGCTTTCTTT. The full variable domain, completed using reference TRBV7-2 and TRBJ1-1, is GAGVSQSPSNKVTEKGKDVELRCDPISGHTALYWYRQSLGQGLEFLIYFQGNSAPDKSGLPSDRFSAERTGGSVSTLTIQRTQQEDSAVYLCASSLRETEAFFGQGTRLTVV.

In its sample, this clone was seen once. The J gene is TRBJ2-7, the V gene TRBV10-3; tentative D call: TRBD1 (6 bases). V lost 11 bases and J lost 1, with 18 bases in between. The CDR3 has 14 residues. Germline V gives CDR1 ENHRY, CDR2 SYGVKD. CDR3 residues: CAVAGTSKSYEQYF. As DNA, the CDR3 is TGTGCCGTCGCCGGGACATCTAAATCCTACGAGCAGTACTTC.

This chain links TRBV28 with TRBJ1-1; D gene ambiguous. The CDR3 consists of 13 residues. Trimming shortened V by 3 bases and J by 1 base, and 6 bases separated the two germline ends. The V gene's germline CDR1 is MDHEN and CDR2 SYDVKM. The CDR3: CASSFVSNTEAFF. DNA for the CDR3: TGTGCCAGCAGTTTTGTCTCGAACACTGAAGCTTTCTTT.

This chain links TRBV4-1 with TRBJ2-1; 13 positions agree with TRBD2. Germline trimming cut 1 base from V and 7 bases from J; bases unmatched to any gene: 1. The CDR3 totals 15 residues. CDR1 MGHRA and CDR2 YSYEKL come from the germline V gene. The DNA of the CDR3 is TGCGCCAGCAGCCAAGGACTAGCGGGAGGAAATGAGCAGTTCTTC. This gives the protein CASSQGLAGGNEQFF.

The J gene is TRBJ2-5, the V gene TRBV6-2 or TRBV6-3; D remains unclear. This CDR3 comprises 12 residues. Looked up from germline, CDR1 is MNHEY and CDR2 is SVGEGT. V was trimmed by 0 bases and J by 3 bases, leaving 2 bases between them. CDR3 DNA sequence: TGTGCCAGCAGTTACTCCGAAGAGACCCAGTACTTC. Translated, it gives CASSYSEETQYF.

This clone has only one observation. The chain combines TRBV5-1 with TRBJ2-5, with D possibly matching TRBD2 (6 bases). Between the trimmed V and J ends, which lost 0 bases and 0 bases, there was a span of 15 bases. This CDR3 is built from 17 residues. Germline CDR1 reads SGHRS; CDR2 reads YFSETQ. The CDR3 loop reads CASSLAGAGTNQETQYF. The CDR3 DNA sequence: TGCGCCAGCAGCTTGGCCGGGGCGGGGACGAACCAAGAGACCCAGTACTTC.

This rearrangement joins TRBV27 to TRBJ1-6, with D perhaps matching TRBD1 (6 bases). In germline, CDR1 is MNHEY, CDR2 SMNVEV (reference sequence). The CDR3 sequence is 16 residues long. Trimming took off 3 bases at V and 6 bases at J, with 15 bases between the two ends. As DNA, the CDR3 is TGTGCCAGCAGTTTCACTCACAGGGTCGGTAATTCACCCCTCCACTTT. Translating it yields CASSFTHRVGNSPLHF.

The CDR3 DNA follows: TGCAGCGTTGAGGCGGGACGGAGCCAAGAGACCCAGTACTTC. Protein sequence: CSVEAGRSQETQYF. The rearrangement joins TRBV29-1 to TRBJ2-5; maybe TRBD2 (6 bases). V gave up 3 bases and J gave up 1 base, with 12 bases separating them. CDR1 SQVTM and CDR2 ANQGSEA come from the germline V gene. The CDR3 is 14 residues long.

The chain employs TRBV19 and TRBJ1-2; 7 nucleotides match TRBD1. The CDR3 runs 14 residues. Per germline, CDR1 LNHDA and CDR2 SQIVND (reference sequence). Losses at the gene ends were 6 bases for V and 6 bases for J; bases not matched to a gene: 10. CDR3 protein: CASRTGTAHNGYTF. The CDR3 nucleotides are TGTGCCAGTAGAACCGGGACAGCGCATAATGGCTACACCTTC.

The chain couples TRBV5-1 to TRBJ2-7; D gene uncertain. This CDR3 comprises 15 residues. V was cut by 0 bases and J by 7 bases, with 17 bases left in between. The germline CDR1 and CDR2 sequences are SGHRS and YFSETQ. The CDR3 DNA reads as TGCGCCAGCAGCTTGGCTGCCGGAGCCGCCTTAGAGCAGTACTTC. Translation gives CASSLAAGAALEQYF.

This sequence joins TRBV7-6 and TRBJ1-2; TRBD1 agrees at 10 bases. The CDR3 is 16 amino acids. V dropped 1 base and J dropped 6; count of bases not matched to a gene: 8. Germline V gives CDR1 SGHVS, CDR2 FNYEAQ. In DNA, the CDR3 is TGTGCCAGCAGCTTAGGGGGGGACAGGGGAACACATGGCTACACCTTC. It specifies CASSLGGDRGTHGYTF.

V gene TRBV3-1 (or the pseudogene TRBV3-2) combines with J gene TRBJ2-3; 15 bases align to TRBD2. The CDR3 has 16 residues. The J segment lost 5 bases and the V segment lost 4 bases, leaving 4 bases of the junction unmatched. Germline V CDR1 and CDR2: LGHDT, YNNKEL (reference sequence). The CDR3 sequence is CASSRTSGRAEDTQYF. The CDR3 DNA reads TGTGCCAGCAGCCGGACTAGCGGGAGGGCGGAAGATACGCAGTATTTT.

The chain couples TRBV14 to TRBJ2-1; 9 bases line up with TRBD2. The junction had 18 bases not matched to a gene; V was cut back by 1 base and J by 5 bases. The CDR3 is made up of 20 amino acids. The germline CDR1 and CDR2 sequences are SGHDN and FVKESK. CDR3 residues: CASSQASSGIPLWGHNEQFF. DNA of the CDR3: TGTGCCAGCAGCCAAGCATCTAGCGGGATCCCACTTTGGGGGCACAATGAGCAGTTCTTC.

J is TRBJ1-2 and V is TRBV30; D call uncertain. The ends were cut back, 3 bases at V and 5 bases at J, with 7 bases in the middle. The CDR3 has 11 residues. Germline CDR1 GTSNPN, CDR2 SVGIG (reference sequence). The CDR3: CAWRFRYGYTF. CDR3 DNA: TGTGCCTGGAGGTTCCGTTATGGCTACACCTTC.

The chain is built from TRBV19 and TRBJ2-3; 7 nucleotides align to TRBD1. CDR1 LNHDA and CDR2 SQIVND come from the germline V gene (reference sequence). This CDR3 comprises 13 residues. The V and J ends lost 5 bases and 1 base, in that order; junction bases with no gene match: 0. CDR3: CASSDRGTDTQYF. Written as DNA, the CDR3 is TGTGCCAGTAGTGACAGGGGCACAGATACGCAGTATTTT. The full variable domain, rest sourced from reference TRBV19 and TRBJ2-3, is DGGITQSPKYLFRKEGQNVTLSCEQNLNHDAMYWYRQDPGQGLRLIYYSQIVNDFQKGDIAEGYSVSREKKESFPLTVTSAQKNPTAFYLCASSDRGTDTQYFGPGTRLTVL.

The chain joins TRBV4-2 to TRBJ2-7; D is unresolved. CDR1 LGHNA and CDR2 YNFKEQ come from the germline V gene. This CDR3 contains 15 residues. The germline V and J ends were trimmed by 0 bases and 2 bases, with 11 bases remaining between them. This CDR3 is CASSQDPNFPYEQYF. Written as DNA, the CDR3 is TGTGCCAGCAGCCAAGACCCGAACTTTCCCTACGAGCAGTACTTC.

Here the CDR3 DNA reads TGTGCCAGCAGTCCCGCTCGCTATTCCTACAATGAGCAGTTCTTC. This sequence encodes CASSPARYSYNEQFF. The chain is built from TRBV6-5 and TRBJ2-1; D is uncertain. The V gene lost 5 bases and the J gene lost 1 base, with 12 bases spanning the gap. Germline V gives CDR1 MNHEY, CDR2 SVGAGI. The CDR3 spans 15 residues.